This record covers a single T cell receptor beta chain. V was clipped by 5 bases and J by 7 bases, with 8 bases between them. The CDR3 loop spans 11 amino acids. The data were obtained in a study of blood T cell repertoires in COVID-19. In the authors' workflow: The authors estimated nucleated cell counts from reference gene primer amplification. Sequenced by immunoSEQ multiplex PCR; TCRdb stores in-frame clones only, minus some. That table gives V, J and clone size, and the DNA gave D and trimming. The table has about 120,000 clones, over 80% seen once. The chain links TRBV12-3 or TRBV12-4 to TRBJ1-1; D call uncertain. This clonotype was obtained from a man aged 30 to 39 with acute or convalescent COVID-19. The sequencing sample was made of peripheral blood. CDR3 region: CASSLGVEAFF. For the CDR3, the DNA is TGTGCCAGCAGTCTGGGAGTTGAAGCTTTCTTT.